This T cell receptor (beta chain) was profiled in a study of blood T cells in healthy people across ages (dated by TCRdb to between 2014 and 2017). The study in broad terms: Template switching captured roughly one uniquely barcoded TCR beta cDNA molecule per two T cells in model experiments. Age-related changes in TCR beta repertoire diversity were measured in the study by deep sequencing normalized with unique cDNA molecular identifiers. The donors were split into four age groups: young (average 16 years), middle-aged (about 40), aged (62) and long-lived (approximately 80). To avoid experimental bias, donors of different ages were spread randomly across the sequencing lanes. The study analyzed two additional independent replicas of 1 million unique cDNA reads from the same blood draw for two donors, one aged 18 to 29 and one aged 80 or older. Points the paper makes about the study in general: As age increased, observed TCR beta diversity per million T cells dropped in a roughly linear way, and a significant reduction was already evident by age 40. Conclusive comparison of naive and antigen-experienced compartments was prevented by the profiling of bulk unsorted PBMCs. Estimates of total diversity based on one million sequenced T cells were considered lower bounds and underestimates. There was a strong correlation between observed TCR beta diversity and the percentage of naive T cells measured by flow cytometry. Compared with the aged group, the long-lived group had more naive CD4+ T cells, fewer expanded clones and increased TCR diversity, suggesting age selection. The CMV infection status of donors was not known, potentially confounding age-related changes in expanded clonotypes.

The donors were under 40 Caucasian individuals from Russia, aged 6 to 90 years, who were systemically healthy. Around 10 milliliters of peripheral blood were collected from each donor into EDTA-treated Vacutainer tubes. Ficoll-Paque density-gradient centrifugation was used to isolate PBMCs, with at least 6.5 million per sample. Total RNA was extracted from PBMCs with Trizol reagent, with at least 6 micrograms obtained per sample. For every donor, flow cytometry on a PBMC aliquot measured the percentage of naive CD45RAhigh/CD27high T cells. According to the germline V gene (reference sequence), CDR1 reads SEHNR and CDR2 reads FQNEAQ. V is shortened by 5 bases, J by 0 bases, and the region joining them spans 7 bases. Its CDR3 holds 13 amino acids, cysteine through phenylalanine. Only the CDR3 region is kept as DNA, spanning 39 bases read in frame from base 1. The receptor library was made with 5' RACE. Sequenced using an Illumina HiSeq 2500. A second PCR of about 6 to 11 cycles was performed with a sample-barcoded 5' primer and a J-beta primer mix. Each TCR beta cDNA molecule received a unique molecular identifier from a template-switch 5' adaptor carrying 12 random nucleotides. Each sample yielded at least 3 million CDR3-containing paired-end reads. First-strand cDNA was synthesized from all RNA with the Mint cDNA synthesis kit, primed by a TRBC-specific oligonucleotide. After uracil-DNA glycosylase treatment, a first 18-cycle PCR used universal primers M1SS and BC2_uni_R on all cDNA. Turning to the authors' computational methods: For normalization, 1 million high-quality reads were randomly selected from each sample, with every read carrying a distinct molecular identifier. Reads with shared molecular identifiers were discarded instead of being binned into consensus sequences. CDR3 identification, clonotype clustering and error correction used MiTCR with a Q25 quality threshold and the strictest error-elimination algorithm. Lower-bound total TCR beta diversity was estimated with a nonparametric unseen species model using Euler transformation. TCRdb trimmed the raw reads at Q25, called clones with MiXCR and kept productive beta chains. Here each entry gathers all rows of one CDR3 protein and keeps the most common genes and DNA. These V and J calls derive from TCRdb rather than the authors' analysis. The sample table contains around 1,000,000 distinct CDR3 sequences; only one count was recorded for around two fifths of them. The top ten clones comprise around 12% of the sample.

A remark on this clonotype: What this receptor recognizes is not known. No base qualities exist here, and no much larger clone lies one base off it.

The sequence links TRBV7-9 to TRBJ2-5; no D segment can be confidently identified. The sample comprised blood. The sequence was obtained from a young man in good health. The nucleotides read TGTGCCAGCAGCGTGCTGTACCAAGAGACCCAGTACTTC. It encodes CASSVLYQETQYF.